This T cell receptor (beta chain) was retrieved from a study of a mutant IDH1 vaccine in newly diagnosed glioma. Overall study: Vaccines were begun 4-6 weeks after radiotherapy alone, or with temozolomide cycles. Study-wide findings and caveats: Altogether, 93.3% of patients exhibited vaccine-induced immune responses.

Clones were sequenced by immunoSEQ multiplex PCR, and TCRdb holds only the in-frame ones, with some missing. The top ten hold 5% to 6.5% of the sample, which has about 84,000 clones, roughly 77% seen once. Germline CDR1 SGHRS, CDR2 YFSETQ. This CDR3 comprises 14 residues. Trimming at V came to 4 bases and at J to 5 bases, leaving 7 bases not matched to a gene. For this clone: Its antigen is not identified.

Sample time point: week 47, end of study. What each vaccine dose contained was 300 ug of mutant IDH1 20-mer peptide, accompanied by topical imiquimod. New WHO grade 3 or 4 astrocytomas that were IDH1-mutant and ATRX-lost had been found in donors. This clonotype was obtained from a man aged 40-50 years with glioma. The sample was PBMCs, taken from a glioma patient whose treatment included an IDH1 peptide vaccine. The chain recombines TRBV5-1 with TRBJ2-5; 8 bases match TRBD1. The chain's CDR3 is CASSPGQGGETQYF. The CDR3, as DNA: TGCGCCAGCAGCCCAGGACAGGGTGGGGAGACCCAGTACTTC.